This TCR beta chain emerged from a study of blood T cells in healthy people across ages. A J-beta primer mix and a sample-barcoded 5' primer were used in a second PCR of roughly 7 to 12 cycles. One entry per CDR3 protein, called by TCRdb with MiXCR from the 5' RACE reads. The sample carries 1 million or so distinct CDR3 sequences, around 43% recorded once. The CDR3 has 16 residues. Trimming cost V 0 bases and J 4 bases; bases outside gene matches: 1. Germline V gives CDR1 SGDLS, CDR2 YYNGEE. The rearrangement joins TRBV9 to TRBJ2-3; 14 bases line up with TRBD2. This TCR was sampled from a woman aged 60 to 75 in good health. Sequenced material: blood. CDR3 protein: CASSVETSGRADTQYF. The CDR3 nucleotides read TGTGCCAGCAGCGTAGAGACTAGCGGGAGGGCAGATACGCAGTATTTT.